The clone carrying this T cell receptor beta chain occurred many times. What it binds is not known. The data are from a study of T cell repertoires in cytomegalovirus infection. Regarding the study as a whole: It was HLA-C-restricted CMV-specific TCR beta clonotypes that dominated the response ex vivo.

TCRdb used MiXCR to reprocess the reads, holding one entry per CDR3 protein. The profile shows about 180,000 distinct CDR3 sequences, about an eighth of them singletons. CDR3 length equals 15 residues. V lost 7 bases and J lost 7; bases outside the gene matches: 9. This receptor was obtained from a human donor in good health (CMV status not recorded). Some clones in this sample may be carry-over from other donors' samples. The rearrangement joins TRBV12-3 or TRBV12-4 to TRBJ1-6; 8 bases fit TRBD1. What was sequenced was PBMCs. The CDR3 spells CASTQGAGGNSPLHF. For the CDR3, the DNA is TGTGCCAGCACCCAAGGGGCAGGGGGCAATTCACCCCTCCACTTT.